This T cell receptor beta chain was obtained from a study of sequential checkpoint blockade in melanoma. Whole-study context: Randomization was 1:1 between first-line nivolumab→ipilimumab and ipilimumab→nivolumab. Both treatment sequences were followed by maintenance nivolumab.

This clone has a handful of counts. Clones were read by immunoSEQ multiplex PCR, and TCRdb kept only the in-frame ones, dropping some. The sample consists of 17,000 or so clones, 45% to 65% of them appearing once. As to treatment: randomized to nivolumab then ipilimumab (arm A) or the reverse (arm B). No patient had prior DNA-damaging chemotherapy. PBMC sorting kept live CD3+CD8+ cells without CD19 or CD56. The sample here was CD8+ T cells sorted from blood (inferred from file names), taken from a patient given nivolumab and ipilimumab in sequence. The sequence was obtained from a human donor with melanoma.

CDR3 coding DNA: TGTGCCAGCATAGGGACTAGCGGGGGGGCCCGGTACAATGAGCAGTTCTTC. Protein sequence: CASIGTSGGARYNEQFF. V usage is TRBV2 and J usage is TRBJ2-1; 16 bases align to TRBD2. Looked up from germline, CDR1 is SNHLY and CDR2 is FYNNEI. The V and J ends lost 7 bases and 4 bases, in that order; junction bases with no gene match: 7. The CDR3 runs 17 residues.